This entry features one TCR beta chain sequence. Germline CDR1 reads SGHRS; CDR2 reads YFSETQ. The CDR3 covers 18 residues. With 2 bases clipped from V and 1 base from J, the junction kept 7 bases outside the gene matches. Measured with immunoSEQ multiplex PCR; TCRdb has only the in-frame clones, and not every one. The table records over 250,000 clones, about 87% of them present only once. This specimen belongs to a study of blood T cell repertoires in COVID-19. Study-level information: PBMCs, B-cell-depleted T cells, or T cells provided the cDNA or gDNA that made up the material.

Enrolment of Seattle patients took place during active infection, and they were followed longitudinally. The TCR sequence derives from a woman aged 45-59 years with COVID-19, enrolled during active disease. Source material: peripheral blood. This chain joins TRBV5-1 and TRBJ2-1; 12 nucleotides line up with TRBD2. CDR3 residues: CASSFPTSGSRSYNEQFF. The CDR3 DNA follows: TGCGCCAGCAGCTTCCCGACTAGCGGGAGCCGGTCCTACAATGAGCAGTTCTTC.